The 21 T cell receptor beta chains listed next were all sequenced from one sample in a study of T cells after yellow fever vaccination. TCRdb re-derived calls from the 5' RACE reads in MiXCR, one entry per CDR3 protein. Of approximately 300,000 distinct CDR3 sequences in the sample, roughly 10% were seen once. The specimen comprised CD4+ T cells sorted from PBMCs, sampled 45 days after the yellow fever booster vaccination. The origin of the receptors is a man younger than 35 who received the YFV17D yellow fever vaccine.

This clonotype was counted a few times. The CDR3 spells CASSLPGGGEAFF. As DNA, the CDR3 is TGTGCCAGCAGCTTACCGGGGGGTGGGGAAGCTTTCTTT. The rearrangement uses TRBV11-2 and TRBJ1-1, with a possible D match to TRBD1 (5 bases). This CDR3 is 13 amino acids long. Germline V CDR1 and CDR2: SGHAT, FQNNGV. The germline V and J ends were trimmed by 2 bases and 8 bases, with 12 bases remaining between them.

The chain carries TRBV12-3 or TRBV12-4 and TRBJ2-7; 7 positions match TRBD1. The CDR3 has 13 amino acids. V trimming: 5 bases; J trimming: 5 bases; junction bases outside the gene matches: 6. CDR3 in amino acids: CASSPTGFNEQYF. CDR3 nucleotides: TGTGCCAGCAGTCCGACAGGGTTCAACGAGCAGTACTTC.

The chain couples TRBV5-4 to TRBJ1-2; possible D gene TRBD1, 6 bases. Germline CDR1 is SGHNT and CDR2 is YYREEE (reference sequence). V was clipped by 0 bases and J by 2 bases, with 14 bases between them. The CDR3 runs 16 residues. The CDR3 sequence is CASSLGRGGLNYGYTF. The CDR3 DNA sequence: TGTGCCAGCAGCTTGGGACGTGGGGGCTTAAACTATGGCTACACCTTC.

The CDR3 is CSALWGGSYNEQFF. In nucleotides, the CDR3 is TGCAGTGCTCTGTGGGGCGGCTCCTACAATGAGCAGTTCTTC. The V and J genes are TRBV20-1 and TRBJ2-1; perhaps TRBD1 as D (5 bases). Trimming shortened V by 5 bases and J by 0 bases, and 11 bases separated the two germline ends. Germline V gene sequence: CDR1 DFQATT, CDR2 SNEGSKA (reference sequence). CDR3 size: 14 residues.

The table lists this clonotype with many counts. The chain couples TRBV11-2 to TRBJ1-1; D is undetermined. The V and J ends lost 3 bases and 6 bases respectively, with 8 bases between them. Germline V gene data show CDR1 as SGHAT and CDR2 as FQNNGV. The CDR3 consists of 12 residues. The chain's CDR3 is CASSFPGAEAFF. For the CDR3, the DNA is TGTGCCAGCAGCTTCCCGGGAGCTGAAGCTTTCTTT.

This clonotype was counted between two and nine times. This chain's CDR3 is CSVGQGWETQYF. CDR3 sequence (DNA): TGCAGCGTTGGACAAGGCTGGGAGACCCAGTACTTC. The chain is built from TRBV29-1 and TRBJ2-5; unclear D gene. CDR3 size: 12 residues. Germline V CDR1 and CDR2: SQVTM, ANQGSEA. V was cut by 4 bases and J by 5 bases, with 11 bases left in between.

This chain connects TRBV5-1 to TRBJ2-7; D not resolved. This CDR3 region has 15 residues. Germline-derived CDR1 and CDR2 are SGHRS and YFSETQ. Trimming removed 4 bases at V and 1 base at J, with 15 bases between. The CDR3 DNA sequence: TGCGCCAGCAGCCCAGTAGGTGGTCCTTCCTACGAGCAGTACGTC. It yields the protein CASSPVGGPSYEQYV.

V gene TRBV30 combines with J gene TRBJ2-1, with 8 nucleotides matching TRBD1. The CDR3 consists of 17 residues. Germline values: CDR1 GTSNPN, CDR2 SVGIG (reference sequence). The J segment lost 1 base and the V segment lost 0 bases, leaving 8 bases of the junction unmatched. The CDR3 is CAWSVGNRDRSYNEQFF. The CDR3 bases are TGTGCCTGGAGTGTAGGGAATCGGGACAGGTCCTACAATGAGCAGTTCTTC.

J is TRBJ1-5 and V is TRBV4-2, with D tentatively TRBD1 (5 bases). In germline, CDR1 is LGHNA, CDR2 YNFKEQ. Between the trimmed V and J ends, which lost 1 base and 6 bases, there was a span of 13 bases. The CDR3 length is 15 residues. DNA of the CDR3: TGTGCCAGCAGCCAAGCCGGACGGGGGTTTCAGCCCCAGCATTTT. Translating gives CASSQAGRGFQPQHF.

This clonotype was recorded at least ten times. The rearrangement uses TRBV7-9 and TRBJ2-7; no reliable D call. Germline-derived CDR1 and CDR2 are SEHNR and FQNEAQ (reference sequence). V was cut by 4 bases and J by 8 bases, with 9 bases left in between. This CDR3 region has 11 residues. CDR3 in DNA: TGTGCCAGCAGCTCCCTAACCCAGCAGTACTTC. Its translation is CASSSLTQQYF. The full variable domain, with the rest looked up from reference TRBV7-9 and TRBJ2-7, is DTGVSQNPRHKITKRGQNVTFRCDPISEHNRLYWYRQTLGQGPEFLTYFQNEAQLEKSRLLSDRFSAERPKGSFSTLEIQRTEQGDSAMYLCASSSLTQQYFGPGTRLTVT.

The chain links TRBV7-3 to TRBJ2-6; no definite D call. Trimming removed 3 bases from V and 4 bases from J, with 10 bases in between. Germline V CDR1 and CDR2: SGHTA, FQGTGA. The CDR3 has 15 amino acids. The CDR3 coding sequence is TGTGCCAGCAGCTTTGCGGCCGGCGGGGCCAACGTCCTGACTTTC. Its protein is CASSFAAGGANVLTF.

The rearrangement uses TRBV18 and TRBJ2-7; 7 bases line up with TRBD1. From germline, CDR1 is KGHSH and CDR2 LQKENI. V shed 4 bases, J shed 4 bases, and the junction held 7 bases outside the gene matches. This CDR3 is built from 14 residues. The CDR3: CASSRAGTAYEQYV. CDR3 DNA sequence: TGTGCCAGCTCACGTGCCGGGACAGCTTACGAGCAGTACGTC.

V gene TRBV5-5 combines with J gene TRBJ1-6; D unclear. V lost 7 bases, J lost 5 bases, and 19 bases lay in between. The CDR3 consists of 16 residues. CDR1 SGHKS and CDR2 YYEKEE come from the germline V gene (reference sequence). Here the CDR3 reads CASGRERNTDNSPLHF. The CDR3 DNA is TGTGCCAGCGGTCGGGAGAGGAACACCGATAATTCACCCCTCCACTTT.

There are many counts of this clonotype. CDR3 coding DNA: TGTGCCAGCAGCGGCAGACTAGCGGGACCCTCCTACAATGAGCAGTTCTTC. Protein product: CASSGRLAGPSYNEQFF. The rearrangement links TRBV7-2 to TRBJ2-1; TRBD2 agrees at 11 bases. Germline V gives CDR1 SGHTA, CDR2 FQGNSA. The V segment lost 5 bases and the J segment 0 bases; nucleotides outside the gene matches: 6. CDR3 length: 17 residues.

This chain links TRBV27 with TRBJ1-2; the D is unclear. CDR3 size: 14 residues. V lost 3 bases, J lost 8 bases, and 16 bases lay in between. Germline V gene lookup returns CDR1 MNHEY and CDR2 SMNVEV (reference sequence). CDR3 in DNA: TGTGCCAGCAGTTTTAGGGCCCCTACGGCGGGCTACACCTTC. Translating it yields CASSFRAPTAGYTF.

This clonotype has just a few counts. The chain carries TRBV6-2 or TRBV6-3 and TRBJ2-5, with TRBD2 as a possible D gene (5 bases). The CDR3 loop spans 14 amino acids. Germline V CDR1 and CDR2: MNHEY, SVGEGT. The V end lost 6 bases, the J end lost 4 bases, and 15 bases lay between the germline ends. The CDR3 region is CASRKETGLETQYF. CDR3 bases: TGTGCCAGCAGGAAGGAGACGGGATTAGAGACCCAGTACTTC.

This CDR3 reads CASCSEGGGNQPQHF. The CDR3, as DNA: TGTGCCAGCTGTAGTGAGGGGGGGGGCAATCAGCCCCAGCATTTT. This rearrangement joins TRBV6-5 to TRBJ1-5; the D gene is possibly TRBD1 (6 bases). Germline CDR1 MNHEY, CDR2 SVGAGI. The V and J ends lost 8 bases and 2 bases respectively, with 16 bases between them. The length of the CDR3 is 15 residues.

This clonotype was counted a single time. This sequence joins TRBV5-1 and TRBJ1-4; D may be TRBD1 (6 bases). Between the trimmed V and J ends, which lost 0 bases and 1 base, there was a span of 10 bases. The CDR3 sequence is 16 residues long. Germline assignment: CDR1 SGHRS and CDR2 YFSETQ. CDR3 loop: CASSLGGAGTNEKLFF. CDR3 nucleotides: TGCGCCAGCAGCTTGGGGGGGGCAGGAACTAATGAAAAACTGTTTTTT.

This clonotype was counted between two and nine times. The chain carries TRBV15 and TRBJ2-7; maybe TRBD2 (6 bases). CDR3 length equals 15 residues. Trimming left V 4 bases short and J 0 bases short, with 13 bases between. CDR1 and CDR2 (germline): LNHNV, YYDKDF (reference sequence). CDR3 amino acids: CATSTLAGTSYEQYF. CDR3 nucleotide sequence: TGTGCCACCAGCACACTTGCGGGGACCTCCTACGAGCAGTACTTC.

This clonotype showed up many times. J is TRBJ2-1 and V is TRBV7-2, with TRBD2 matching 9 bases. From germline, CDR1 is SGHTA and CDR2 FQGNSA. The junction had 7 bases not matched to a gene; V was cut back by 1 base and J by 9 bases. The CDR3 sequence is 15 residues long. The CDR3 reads CASSLGAGTSSEQFF. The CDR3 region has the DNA TGTGCCAGCAGCTTAGGAGCCGGGACTAGCAGTGAGCAGTTCTTC. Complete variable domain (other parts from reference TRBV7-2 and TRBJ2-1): GAGVSQSPSNKVTEKGKDVELRCDPISGHTALYWYRQSLGQGLEFLIYFQGNSAPDKSGLPSDRFSAERTGGSVSTLTIQRTQQEDSAVYLCASSLGAGTSSEQFFGPGTRLTVL.

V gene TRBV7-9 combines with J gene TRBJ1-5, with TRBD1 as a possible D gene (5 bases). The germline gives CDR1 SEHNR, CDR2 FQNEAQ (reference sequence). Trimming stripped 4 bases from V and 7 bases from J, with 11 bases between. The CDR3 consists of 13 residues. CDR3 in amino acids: CASSSAGGQPQHF. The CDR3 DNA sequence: TGTGCCAGCAGCTCGGCGGGGGGACAGCCCCAGCATTTT.